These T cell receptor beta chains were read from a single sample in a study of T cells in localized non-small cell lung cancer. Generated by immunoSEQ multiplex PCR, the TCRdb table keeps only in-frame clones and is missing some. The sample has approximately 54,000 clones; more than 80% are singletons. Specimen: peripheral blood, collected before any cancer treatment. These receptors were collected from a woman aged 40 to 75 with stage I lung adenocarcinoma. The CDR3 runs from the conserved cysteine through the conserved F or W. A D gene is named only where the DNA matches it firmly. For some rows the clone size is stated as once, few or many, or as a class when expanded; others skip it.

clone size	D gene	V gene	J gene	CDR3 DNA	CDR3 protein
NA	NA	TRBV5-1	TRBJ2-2	TGCGCCAGCAGCGCGACAGGGAACACCGGGGAGCTGTTTTTT	CASSATGNTGELFF
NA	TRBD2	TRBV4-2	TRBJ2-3	TGTGCCAGCAGCCGAACCGGGGGGGGTACAGATACGCAGTATTTT	CASSRTGGGTDTQYF
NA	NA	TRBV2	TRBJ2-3	TGTGCCAGCAGCCCGGGACTTCCTAAAAATACGCAGTATTTT	CASSPGLPKNTQYF
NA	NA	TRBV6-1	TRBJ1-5	TGTGCCAGCAGTGATCGGGACATTAATCAGCCCCAGCATTTT	CASSDRDINQPQHF
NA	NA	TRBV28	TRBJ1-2	TGTGCCAGCAGCTCCTCCGACAGCTACTATGGCTACACCTTC	CASSSSDSYYGYTF
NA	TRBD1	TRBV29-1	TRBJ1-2	TGCAGCGTCGACCTGACAGGGAACTATGGCTACACCTTC	CSVDLTGNYGYTF
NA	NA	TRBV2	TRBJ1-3	TGTGCCAGCAGGTCTGAGGGGTCTGCCGGAAACACCATATATTTT	CASRSEGSAGNTIYF
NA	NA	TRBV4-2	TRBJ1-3	TGTGCCAGCAGCCAACCGGTTTCTGGAAACACCATATATTTT	CASSQPVSGNTIYF
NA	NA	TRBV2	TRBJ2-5	TGTGCCAGCCGGACAGAACTCCAAGAGACCCAGTACTTC	CASRTELQETQYF
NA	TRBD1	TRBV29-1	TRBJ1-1	TGCAGCGTTGGGGACAGGGGGCGGCACACTGAAGCTTTCTTT	CSVGDRGRHTEAFF
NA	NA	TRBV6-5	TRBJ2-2	TGTGCCAGCAAGAACACCGGGGAGCTGTTTTTT	CASKNTGELFF
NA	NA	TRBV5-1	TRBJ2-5	TGCGCCAGCAGCTTGGCCGCCGTGTATATGGAGACCCAGTACTTC	CASSLAAVYMETQYF
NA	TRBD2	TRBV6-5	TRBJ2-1	TGTGCCAGCAGGTTAGCGGGGGGAGATGAGCAGTTCTTC	CASRLAGGDEQFF
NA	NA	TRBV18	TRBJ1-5	TGTGCCAGCTCACCACAGGGGAGCGTGAGTCAGCCCCAGCATTTT	CASSPQGSVSQPQHF
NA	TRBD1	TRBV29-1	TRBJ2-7	TGCAGCGTCGCCGGGACAGGGGGTTCCTACGAGCAGTACTTC	CSVAGTGGSYEQYF
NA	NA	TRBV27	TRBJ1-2	TGTGCCAGCAGTTTAAAGTCAGGGGTTGACTATGGCTACACCTTC	CASSLKSGVDYGYTF
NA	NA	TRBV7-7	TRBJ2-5	TGTGCTAGCAGCTCCTTGAACCAAGAGACCCAGTACTTC	CASSSLNQETQYF
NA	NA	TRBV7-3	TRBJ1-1	TGTGCCAGCAGCAACACCCCGACCGTTGGAGTCTCTGAAGCTTTCTTT	CASSNTPTVGVSEAFF
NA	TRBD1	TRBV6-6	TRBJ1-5	TGTGCCAGCACCTTTGGACAGGGGGCTAATAAGCCCCAGCATTTT	CASTFGQGANKPQHF
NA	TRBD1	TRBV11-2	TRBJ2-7	TGTGCCAGCACCCCGGACAGGGTAACCTACGAGCAGTACTTC	CASTPDRVTYEQYF
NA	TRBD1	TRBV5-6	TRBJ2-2	TGTGCCAGCAGCCTGCCGGGACAGGGGGCCCCGGGCACCGGGGAGCTGTTTTTT	CASSLPGQGAPGTGELFF
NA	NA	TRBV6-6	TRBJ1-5	TGTGCCAGCAGTTACCAAATAAATCAGCCCCAGCATTTT	CASSYQINQPQHF
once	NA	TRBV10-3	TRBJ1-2	TGTGCCATCAGTGCGGGAAGGAACCTATATGGCTACACCTTC	CAISAGRNLYGYTF
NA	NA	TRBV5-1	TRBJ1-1	TGCGCCAGCAGCCCGGATCCCGGGACACCGAACACTGAAGCTTTCTTT	CASSPDPGTPNTEAFF
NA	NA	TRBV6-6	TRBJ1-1	TGTGCCAGCAGTTTTACCACCACTGAAGCTTTCTTT	CASSFTTTEAFF
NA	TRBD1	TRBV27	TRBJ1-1	TGTGCCAGCAGTTCGGGACAGGGAGAAAACACTGAAGCTTTCTTT	CASSSGQGENTEAFF
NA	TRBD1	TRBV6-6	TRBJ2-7	TGTGCCAGCAGTTACCCCGGACAGGGTACCTACGAGCAGTACTTC	CASSYPGQGTYEQYF
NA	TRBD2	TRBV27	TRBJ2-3	TGTGCCAGCAGCCTACTAGCGGGGGGACCCACAGATACGCAGTATTTT	CASSLLAGGPTDTQYF
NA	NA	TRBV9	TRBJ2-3	TGTGCCAGCAGCCCGAACACAGGGACAACCACAGATACGCAGTATTTT	CASSPNTGTTTDTQYF
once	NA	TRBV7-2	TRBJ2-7	TGTGCCAGCAGCCACCTTCAGGAGCTTGCCTACGAGCAGTACTTC	CASSHLQELAYEQYF
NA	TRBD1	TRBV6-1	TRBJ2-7	TGTGCCAGCAGTGTCCGGGACAGGGATTCCTACGAGCAGTACTTC	CASSVRDRDSYEQYF
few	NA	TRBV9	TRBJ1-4	TGTGCCAGCAGCGATGGTGGGGGGGCTAATGAAAAACTGTTTTTT	CASSDGGGANEKLFF
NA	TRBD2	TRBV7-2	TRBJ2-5	TGTGCCAGCAGCCCGAGACTAGCGGGTTACCAAGAGACCCAGTACTTC	CASSPRLAGYQETQYF
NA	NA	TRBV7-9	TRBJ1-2	TGTGCCAGCAGCTCAGATCCCGGGGGGGCGCTGGTCGACTATGGCTACACCTTC	CASSSDPGGALVDYGYTF
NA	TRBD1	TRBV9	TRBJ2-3	TGTGCCAGCAGCCCCCCCCTCCAGACAGGGGTGGAGGCAGATACGCAGTATTTT	CASSPPLQTGVEADTQYF
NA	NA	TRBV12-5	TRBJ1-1	TGTGCTAGTGGTTTGAGAACAGGTCCAATGAACACTGAAGCTTTCTTT	CASGLRTGPMNTEAFF
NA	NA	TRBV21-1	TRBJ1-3	TGTGCCAGCAGCAAACCTGAGAGAGAAGCCTACTCTGGAAACACCATATATTTT	CASSKPEREAYSGNTIYF
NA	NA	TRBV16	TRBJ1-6	TGTGCCAGCGGACCCCCGAGCTCCTATAATTCACCCCTCCACTTT	CASGPPSSYNSPLHF